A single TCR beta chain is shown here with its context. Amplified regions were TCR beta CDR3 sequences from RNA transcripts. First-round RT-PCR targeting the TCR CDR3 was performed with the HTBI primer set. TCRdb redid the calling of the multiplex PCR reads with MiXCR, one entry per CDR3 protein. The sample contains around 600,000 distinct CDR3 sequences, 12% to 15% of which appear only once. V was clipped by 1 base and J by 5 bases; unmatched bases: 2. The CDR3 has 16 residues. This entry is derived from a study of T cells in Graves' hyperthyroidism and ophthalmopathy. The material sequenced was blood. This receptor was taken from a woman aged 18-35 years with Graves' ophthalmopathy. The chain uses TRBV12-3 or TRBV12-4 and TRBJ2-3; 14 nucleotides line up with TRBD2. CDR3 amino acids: CASSLGGLAGEDTQYF. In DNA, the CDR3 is TGTGCCAGCAGTTTAGGGGGACTAGCGGGAGAAGATACGCAGTATTTT.